The 29 T cell receptor beta chains below were found in one sample sequenced in a study of blood T cell repertoires in COVID-19. Only in-frame clones appear in the TCRdb table, and some are missing; sequencing was by immunoSEQ multiplex PCR. The sample contains about 320,000 clones, approximately 85% of which appear only once. Sample: peripheral blood. The receptors stem from a human donor in a cohort sampled during active COVID-19.

The V call is TRBV7-8, the J call TRBJ1-5; weak D call: TRBD1 (6 bases). The CDR3 is 13 amino acids. Trimming left V 5 bases short and J 7 bases short, with 12 bases between. Germline V lookup: CDR1 SGHVS, CDR2 FQNEAQ. This CDR3 reads CASSRTGSQPQHF. CDR3 in DNA: TGTGCCAGCAGCAGAACAGGGAGCCAGCCCCAGCATTTT.

There are a few counts of this clone. J is TRBJ2-7 and V is TRBV5-6, with 11 bases lining up with TRBD2. The CDR3 extends over 15 amino acids. V lost 1 base and J lost 5; bases outside the gene matches: 5. Germline V gene data show CDR1 as SGHDT and CDR2 as YYEEEE. Here the CDR3 reads CASSLRRLAGNEQYF. The CDR3 nucleotides read TGTGCCAGCAGCTTGCGAAGACTAGCGGGGAACGAGCAGTACTTC.

This chain links TRBV6-1 with TRBJ1-1, with D possibly TRBD1 on 5 matching bases. This CDR3 region has 13 residues. CDR1 is MNHNS and CDR2 is SASEGT in the germline V gene. V lost 1 base to trimming and J lost 6 bases, with 9 bases between them. The CDR3 loop is CASSEVGHAEAFF. The CDR3 bases are TGTGCCAGCAGTGAAGTTGGACACGCTGAAGCTTTCTTT.

This clone was counted once. The same CDR3 arises from other DNA sequences in this sample as well. The V gene is TRBV2, the J gene TRBJ1-2; D possibly corresponds to TRBD1 (5 bases). Trimming left V 2 bases short and J 2 bases short, with 6 bases between. From germline, CDR1 is SNHLY and CDR2 FYNNEI. CDR3 size: 13 residues. The CDR3 region is CASSEQGNYGYTF. The CDR3 DNA is TGTGCCAGCAGTGAACAGGGAAACTATGGCTACACCTTC.

The rearrangement uses TRBV29-1 and TRBJ1-5, with 7 bases lining up with TRBD1. Germline lookup yields CDR1 SQVTM and CDR2 ANQGSEA. The CDR3 is made up of 13 amino acids. The V and J ends lost 7 bases and 3 bases, in that order; junction bases with no gene match: 6. Here the CDR3 reads CSAVTGVNQPQHF. The CDR3 nucleotides are TGCAGCGCCGTCACAGGGGTCAATCAGCCCCAGCATTTT. The full variable domain, completed using reference TRBV29-1 and TRBJ1-5, is SAVISQKPSRDICQRGTSLTIQCQVDSQVTMMFWYRQQPGQSLTLIATANQGSEATYESGFVIDKFPISRPNLTFSTLTVSNMSPEDSSIYLCSAVTGVNQPQHFGDGTRLSIL.

V is TRBV12-5 and J is TRBJ2-1, with a weak D call TRBD2 (5 bases). The CDR3 covers 16 residues. The germline V and J ends were trimmed by 5 bases and 6 bases, with 20 bases remaining between them. Germline V lookup: CDR1 LGHNT, CDR2 FRNRAP. The CDR3 DNA is TGTGCTAGTGGTCCCCAAGGACTTAGATCGCCCAATGAGCAGTTCTTC. Protein product: CASGPQGLRSPNEQFF.

The CDR3 DNA sequence: TGTGCCAGCAGCCAGACAGTCTCTGGGGCCAACGTCCTGACTTTC. Translating gives CASSQTVSGANVLTF. This chain uses TRBV7-3 with TRBJ2-6, with D tentatively TRBD1 (5 bases). There are 15 residues in the CDR3. V gave up 5 bases and J gave up 0 bases, with 8 bases separating them. Germline CDR1 and CDR2: SGHTA and FQGTGA.

The chain uses TRBV9 and TRBJ1-2; perhaps TRBD1 as D (5 bases). The CDR3 has 15 amino acids. Trimming removed 0 bases at V and 3 bases at J, with 12 bases between. The germline V gene encodes CDR1 SGDLS and CDR2 YYNGEE. The CDR3 loop is CASSVARGSYYGYTF. CDR3 coding DNA: TGTGCCAGCAGCGTAGCTCGGGGGTCGTACTATGGCTACACCTTC.

V is TRBV7-2 and J is TRBJ2-7; TRBD1 aligns across 9 bases. Looked up from germline, CDR1 is SGHTA and CDR2 is FQGNSA. The V segment lost 5 bases and the J segment 6 bases; nucleotides outside the gene matches: 8. The CDR3 has 14 amino acids. The CDR3 spells CASSHPGTGSEQYF. As DNA, the CDR3 is TGTGCCAGCAGCCACCCTGGGACAGGGAGCGAGCAGTACTTC.

The chain uses TRBV7-2 and TRBJ2-5; D is undetermined. Germline V gives CDR1 SGHTA, CDR2 FQGNSA. Trimming stripped 1 base from V and 2 bases from J, with 14 bases between. This CDR3 is 16 amino acids long. CDR3 bases: TGTGCCAGCAGCTTAGGGGCAGCATATAAACAAGAGACCCAGTACTTC. Translating gives CASSLGAAYKQETQYF.

The chain is built from TRBV11-2 and TRBJ1-2; 9 nucleotides line up with TRBD1. Germline assignment: CDR1 SGHAT and CDR2 FQNNGV. The CDR3 length is 16 residues. Trimming removed 2 bases from V and 3 bases from J; junction bases left unmatched: 7. The CDR3 sequence is CASSLSRTGVDYGYTF. In DNA, the CDR3 is TGTGCCAGCAGCTTATCCCGGACAGGGGTGGACTATGGCTACACCTTC.

This chain links TRBV5-1 with TRBJ1-1; 7 bases are a match to TRBD1. The trim removed 9 bases at V and 5 bases at J, leaving 10 bases unmatched. CDR1 is SGHRS and CDR2 is YFSETQ in the germline V gene. The CDR3 loop spans 13 amino acids. CDR3 nucleotide sequence: TGCGCCACCTCCGGGACAGTCGGAACTGAAGCTTTCTTT. Its protein is CATSGTVGTEAFF.

This chain connects TRBV27 to TRBJ2-2; possibly TRBD1 for D (8 bases). The germline CDR1 and CDR2 sequences are MNHEY and SMNVEV (reference sequence). The CDR3 loop spans 17 amino acids. V lost 3 bases to trimming and J lost 5 bases, with 19 bases between them. Written as DNA, the CDR3 is TGTGCCAGCAGTTTGAACAGGGGGGGCGAGAATACCGGGGAGCTGTTTTTT. It encodes CASSLNRGGENTGELFF.

This chain links TRBV7-9 with TRBJ2-2, with 7 bases that match TRBD1. The V gene's germline CDR1 is SEHNR and CDR2 FQNEAQ (reference sequence). The J segment lost 6 bases and the V segment lost 5 bases, leaving 6 bases of the junction unmatched. CDR3 size: 14 residues. The CDR3 DNA reads TGTGCCAGCAGCCGGGACAGTTTGCCCGGGGAGCTGTTTTTT. Its translation is CASSRDSLPGELFF.

V is TRBV29-1 and J is TRBJ2-3; weak D call: TRBD2 (5 bases). CDR3 length: 11 residues. CDR1 is SQVTM, CDR2 ANQGSEA, per germline. With 7 bases removed from V and 6 bases from J, the gap between germline ends came to 11 bases. The CDR3 reads CSASGGDTQYF. CDR3 nucleotides: TGCAGCGCCTCAGGAGGCGATACGCAGTATTTT.

The rearrangement joins TRBV11-3 to TRBJ2-2, with D perhaps TRBD1 (6 bases). Germline CDR1 and CDR2: SGHNT and YENEEA. This CDR3 region has 15 residues. Trimming stripped 5 bases from V and 1 base from J, with 11 bases between. This CDR3 reads CASSLRTENTGELFF. The CDR3 region has the DNA TGTGCCAGCAGCCTGCGGACAGAGAACACCGGGGAGCTGTTTTTT.

In DNA, the CDR3 is TGTGCCAGCAGCTTGGGTTCAGGGGGCCGTCGGTGCGAGCAGTACTTC. Amino acid sequence: CASSLGSGGRRCEQYF. V gene TRBV7-3 combines with J gene TRBJ2-7, with 8 nucleotides matching TRBD1. The CDR3 totals 16 residues. CDR1 SGHTA and CDR2 FQGTGA come from the germline V gene. The J segment lost 6 bases and the V segment lost 3 bases, leaving 13 bases of the junction unmatched.

The rearrangement uses TRBV3-1 (or the pseudogene TRBV3-2) and TRBJ1-2, with TRBD1 matching 8 bases. Germline CDR1 reads LGHDT; CDR2 reads YNNKEL (reference sequence). J lost 4 bases, V lost 4 bases, and 17 bases had no gene match. This CDR3 spans 18 amino acids. CDR3 nucleotides: TGTGCCAGCAGCCCTCGGGTTAGAAGACAGGGGATATTCTATGGCTACACCTTC. Translated, it gives CASSPRVRRQGIFYGYTF.

The genes are TRBV4-1 and TRBJ2-5, with TRBD1 as a possible D gene (6 bases). Trimming left V 0 bases short and J 6 bases short, with 14 bases between. Per germline, CDR1 MGHRA and CDR2 YSYEKL. This CDR3 region has 15 residues. The CDR3 region is CASSQDRQVLKTQYF. In DNA, the CDR3 is TGCGCCAGCAGCCAAGACAGACAGGTTTTGAAGACCCAGTACTTC.

Details on this clone: Within the sample, other DNA sequences also encode this same CDR3. CDR3 in DNA: TGCGCCAGCAGCCGGGGGGGAAGCACAGATACGCAGTATTTT. It codes for CASSRGGSTDTQYF. The chain links TRBV5-1 to TRBJ2-3; 8 nucleotides agree with TRBD2. Unmatched junction bases numbered 1, after V lost 4 bases and J lost 0 bases. The CDR3 contains 14 residues. CDR1 SGHRS and CDR2 YFSETQ come from the germline V gene.

This clone was found a few times. V usage is TRBV6-5 and J usage is TRBJ1-6; tentative D call: TRBD1 (6 bases). Trimming removed 4 bases at V and 7 bases at J, with 8 bases between. Germline loops: CDR1 MNHEY, CDR2 SVGAGI. This CDR3 is 13 amino acids long. CDR3 DNA sequence: TGTGCCAGCAGTTGGACAGACAATTCACCCCTCCACTTT. Protein: CASSWTDNSPLHF.

This clone was seen once. CDR3 sequence: CASSPAAWGFEAFF. CDR3 DNA sequence: TGTGCCAGCTCACCAGCCGCTTGGGGCTTCGAAGCTTTCTTT. The genes are TRBV18 and TRBJ1-1, with D possibly TRBD1 on 5 matching bases. Trimming removed 2 bases from V and 8 bases from J, with 15 bases in between. There are 14 residues in the CDR3. CDR1 KGHSH and CDR2 LQKENI come from the germline V gene.

The chain carries TRBV24-1 and TRBJ2-1; D unresolved. The CDR3 totals 15 residues. V dropped 0 bases and J dropped 0 bases, with 5 bases sitting between them. Germline loops: CDR1 KGHDR, CDR2 SFDVKD. CDR3 in amino acids: CATSDLSSSYNEQFF. CDR3 in DNA: TGTGCCACCAGTGATTTGTCTAGCTCCTACAATGAGCAGTTCTTC.

This chain connects TRBV6-5 to TRBJ2-7; 7 bases agree with TRBD1. Germline loops: CDR1 MNHEY, CDR2 SVGAGI. V shed 7 bases, J shed 2 bases, and the junction held 8 bases outside the gene matches. The CDR3 runs 14 residues. The CDR3 DNA is TGTGCCAGCATTCGCCGGGACAGCACCTACGAGCAGTACTTC. Encoded protein: CASIRRDSTYEQYF.

The V call is TRBV7-9, the J call TRBJ2-7; 10 nucleotides match TRBD1. This CDR3 contains 17 residues. CDR1 and CDR2 (germline): SEHNR, FQNEAQ (reference sequence). V gave up 7 bases and J gave up 2 bases; unmatched junction bases: 14. The CDR3 DNA follows: TGTGCCAGCACCCTCACCTCCGGACAGGGGGTCACCTACGAGCAGTACTTC. It encodes CASTLTSGQGVTYEQYF.

The chain joins TRBV6-5 to TRBJ1-1, with a weak D call TRBD1 (5 bases). The germline V and J ends were trimmed by 4 bases and 2 bases, with 14 bases remaining between them. The CDR3 spans 15 residues. Germline V gene lookup returns CDR1 MNHEY and CDR2 SVGAGI. For the CDR3, the DNA is TGTGCCAGCAGTTCCCAACGACAGATCAACACTGAAGCTTTCTTT. Translation: CASSSQRQINTEAFF.

This chain links TRBV19 with TRBJ2-4, with D possibly being TRBD1 (6 bases). V was shortened by 7 bases and J by 3 bases, with 13 bases between the two germline ends. CDR3 size: 14 residues. Germline CDR1 reads LNHDA; CDR2 reads SQIVND (reference sequence). The CDR3 region is CASTPQGGKNIQYF. The CDR3 DNA follows: TGTGCCAGTACCCCACAGGGTGGCAAAAACATTCAGTACTTC.

The rearrangement joins TRBV12-3 or TRBV12-4 to TRBJ2-5, with D unresolved. Trimming removed 2 bases at V and 5 bases at J, with 9 bases between. The length of the CDR3 is 13 residues. The CDR3 sequence: CASSLRLVETQYF. The CDR3 DNA reads as TGTGCCAGCAGTTTACGGTTAGTGGAGACCCAGTACTTC.

The rearrangement uses TRBV30 and TRBJ2-3; D is uncertain. Germline V gives CDR1 GTSNPN, CDR2 SVGIG (reference sequence). Between the trimmed V and J ends, which lost 3 bases and 4 bases, there was a span of 8 bases. This CDR3 contains 12 residues. As DNA, the CDR3 is TGTGCCTGGAGCCCTAGTTCAGATACGCAGTATTTT. Encoded protein: CAWSPSSDTQYF.